Listed below are T cell receptor beta chains from one sample, sequenced in a study of T cell repertoires in cytomegalovirus infection. In TCRdb, the reads were re-called with MiXCR into one record per CDR3 protein. Of 150,000 to 200,000 distinct CDR3 sequences detected, roughly a fifth appear once; the ten largest clones hold less than 3%. Sequencing input: PBMCs. All receptors come from a human donor in good health (CMV status not recorded). Some clones in this sample may be carry-over from other donors' samples. The CDR3 runs from the conserved cysteine through the conserved F or W. The D gene is left open where the match is weak. Size is omitted from some rows. Given values are once, few, many or a class for expanded clones.

clone size | J gene | V gene | D gene | CDR3 DNA | CDR3 protein
. | TRBJ2-4 | TRBV6-1 | TRBD1 | TGTGCCAGCAGGAACAGGGGAATAGACATTCAGTACTTC | CASRNRGIDIQYF
. | TRBJ1-1 | TRBV4-1 | . | TGCGCCAGCAGCCAATATCTCACAGGGCGGACTGAAGCTTTCTTT | CASSQYLTGRTEAFF
. | TRBJ1-1 | TRBV7-9 | . | TGTGCCAGCAGAGGTACAGGACCCAACAACACTGAAGCTTTCTTT | CASRGTGPNNTEAFF
. | TRBJ2-7 | TRBV10-2 | TRBD1 | TGCGCCAGCAGTGAGGTTCAGGGGGCGAACCACGAGCAGTACTTC | CASSEVQGANHEQYF
few | TRBJ1-2 | TRBV7-6 | . | TGTGCCAGCAGCACGTTGGATGGCTACACCTTC | CASSTLDGYTF
many | TRBJ1-1 | TRBV7-3 | . | TGTGCCAGCAGCGCTCGGAAGGGGGGCAGGGCTGACACTGAAGCTTTCTTT | CASSARKGGRADTEAFF
. | TRBJ1-4 | TRBV19 | . | TGTGACAGTAGTATCGTCCGACAGTCGCCCCAGGGGGAAAAACTGTTTTTT | CDSSIVRQSPQGEKLFF
many | TRBJ2-7 | TRBV27 | TRBD1 | TGTGCCAGCGGGATACAGGGGGCAGGTGCGGCCTACGAGCAGTACTTC | CASGIQGAGAAYEQYF
. | TRBJ1-1 | TRBV2 | . | TGTGCCAGCAATTTCCCGGGGGCTCCGATTCGCACTGAAGCTTTCTTT | CASNFPGAPIRTEAFF
few | TRBJ2-1 | TRBV19 | . | TGTGCCAGTAGTATCCCAAACACCCGGAGCTCCTACAATGAGCAGTTCTTC | CASSIPNTRSSYNEQFF
few | TRBJ1-1 | TRBV29-1 | . | TGCAGCGTTGAAGATGGGGTGGGGCCTGAAGCTTTCTTT | CSVEDGVGPEAFF
few | TRBJ2-5 | TRBV4-1 | . | TGCGCCAGCAGCATAGGCAGGGTGTTAGAGACCCAGTACTTC | CASSIGRVLETQYF
few | TRBJ1-1 | TRBV7-6 | TRBD1 | TGTGCCAGCAGCTTAAAGGGGGCAATTTCTGAAGCTTTCTTT | CASSLKGAISEAFF
few | TRBJ2-3 | TRBV6-2/TRBV6-3 | . | TGTGCCAGCAGACCTCGGACGGGGCTCCCAGATACGCAGTATTTT | CASRPRTGLPDTQYF
few | TRBJ1-4 | TRBV6-6 | TRBD1 | TGTGCCAGCAGTCCCGACAGGGTATCCGAAAAACTGTTTTTT | CASSPDRVSEKLFF
. | TRBJ1-2 | TRBV6-6 | . | TGTGCCAGCACGGCCAGAACTAACTATGGCTACACCTTC | CASTARTNYGYTF
once | TRBJ2-1 | TRBV29-1 | TRBD2 | TGCGGCGTTGAAGACCCTAGCGGGGGGTACAATGAGCAGTTCTTC | CGVEDPSGGYNEQFF
few | TRBJ1-2 | TRBV2 | TRBD1 | TGTGCCAGCAGTGAAGATAGGACAGGAGTATATGGCTACACCTTC | CASSEDRTGVYGYTF
many | TRBJ1-2 | TRBV28 | . | TGTGCCAGCAGTTTATTTGGGAGTTACACCTTC | CASSLFGSYTF
few | TRBJ2-2 | TRBV6-1 | . | TGTGCCAGCAGTGAAGAGGCCTCGCGGGAGCTGTTTTTT | CASSEEASRELFF
. | TRBJ2-1 | TRBV10-3 | . | TGTGCCATCAGTGGGGTGGTTACCGGCTCCTACAATGAGCAGTTCTTC | CAISGVVTGSYNEQFF
few | TRBJ2-5 | TRBV27 | . | TGTGCCAGCAGTAAACGGGGAATCGAGACCCAGTACTTC | CASSKRGIETQYF
. | TRBJ2-7 | TRBV5-1 | TRBD2 | TGCGCCAGCAGCTCTGGAGCGGGAGTTACCTACGAGCAGTACTTC | CASSSGAGVTYEQYF
few | TRBJ2-3 | TRBV5-4 | . | TGTGCCAGCAGCTCGACGGCATACACAGATACGCAGTATTTT | CASSSTAYTDTQYF
. | TRBJ2-7 | TRBV5-4 | TRBD1 | TGTGCCAGCAGCGGGACAGATACGAACTACGAGCAGTACTTC | CASSGTDTNYEQYF
. | TRBJ2-7 | TRBV28 | . | TGTGCCAGCAGTCTCTTAAATACCTACGAGCAGTACTTC | CASSLLNTYEQYF
many | TRBJ2-1 | TRBV7-9 | TRBD2 | TGTGCCAGCAGCTTAGGCGGGGGGGCCGGCTACAATGAGCAGTTCTTC | CASSLGGGAGYNEQFF
. | TRBJ1-5 | TRBV20-1 | . | TGCAGTGCTAGCCCAACACCGAATCAGCCCCAGCATTTT | CSASPTPNQPQHF
. | TRBJ1-1 | TRBV19 | TRBD1 | TGTGCCAGTAGTACCGCTTGGAGGGACAGCAACACTGAAGCTTTCTTT | CASSTAWRDSNTEAFF
many | TRBJ2-2 | TRBV11-2 | . | TGTGCCAGCAGCCCCGACCGGGCCGTGAACACCGGGGAGCTGTTTTTT | CASSPDRAVNTGELFF
few | TRBJ1-1 | TRBV28 | TRBD1 | TGTGCCAGCAGTTTGGTCAGGGACAGGGAAGCTTTCTTT | CASSLVRDREAFF
few | TRBJ1-1 | TRBV5-6 | TRBD1 | TGTGCCAGCAGCTTGGGACAGGGGAACGCTGAAGCTTTCTTT | CASSLGQGNAEAFF
many | TRBJ2-1 | TRBV12-5 | . | TGTGCTAGCACCCCCCCCGCCGGAGGGGAGCAGTTCTTC | CASTPPAGGEQFF
. | TRBJ2-7 | TRBV29-1 | . | TGCAGCGTCTCAGGGGGGGGGGAGCAGTACTTC | CSVSGGGEQYF
. | TRBJ1-1 | TRBV5-6 | . | TGTGCCAGCAGCTTGGCTGGTCGGCAGAACACTGAAGCTTTCTTT | CASSLAGRQNTEAFF
. | TRBJ2-5 | TRBV3-1 | TRBD2 | TGTGCCAGCAGCCAAGGGGTTGGCGGGAGAGATCCAGAGACCCAGTACTTC | CASSQGVGGRDPETQYF
. | TRBJ1-5 | TRBV12-3/TRBV12-4 | . | TGTGCCAGCAGTCCTACAGGGTATGGCAATCAGCCCCAGCATTTT | CASSPTGYGNQPQHF
few | TRBJ2-5 | TRBV14 | . | TGTGCCAGCAGCCAAGTCTTGCCCCCAAGCCGAGAGACCCAGTACTTC | CASSQVLPPSRETQYF
. | TRBJ1-5 | TRBV12-3/TRBV12-4 | . | TGTGCCAGCAGTTCAGGGCCGGGCCAGCCCCAGCATTTT | CASSSGPGQPQHF
few | TRBJ2-5 | TRBV29-1 | TRBD1 | TGCAGCGTCGCGACAGGGATTGGGGAGACCCAGTACTTC | CSVATGIGETQYF
. | TRBJ2-2 | TRBV6-6 | TRBD1 | TGTGCCAGCCCCGCAGGGGGCGTCTACACCGGGGAGCTGTTTTTT | CASPAGGVYTGELFF